This T cell receptor beta chain was found in a study of blood T cell repertoires in COVID-19. Profiled with immunoSEQ multiplex PCR; TCRdb holds only in-frame clones, not every one. The repertoire includes fewer than 300,000 clones, around 87% of them detected once, and approximately 2.3% sits in the top ten. This CDR3 is 17 amino acids long. Trimming removed 3 bases from V and 3 bases from J; junction bases left unmatched: 13. CDR1 and CDR2 (germline): SQVTM, ANQGSEA. The chain employs TRBV29-1 and TRBJ2-2; 7 nucleotides agree with TRBD2. What was sequenced was peripheral blood. The origin of this receptor is a woman aged 45-65 years with acute or convalescent COVID-19. The CDR3: CSVDPSGGGSYTGELFF. The CDR3 DNA reads TGCAGCGTTGATCCGTCTGGCGGCGGGAGTTACACCGGGGAGCTGTTTTTT.